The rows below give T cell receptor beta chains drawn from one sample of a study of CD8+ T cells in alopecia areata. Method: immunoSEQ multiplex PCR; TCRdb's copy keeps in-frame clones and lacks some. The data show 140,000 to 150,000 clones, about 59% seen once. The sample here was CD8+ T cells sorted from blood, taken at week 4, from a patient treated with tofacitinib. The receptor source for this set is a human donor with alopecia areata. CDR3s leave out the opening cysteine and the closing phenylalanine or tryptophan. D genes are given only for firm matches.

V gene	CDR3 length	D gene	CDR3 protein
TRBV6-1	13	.	ASSDPRAGANVLT
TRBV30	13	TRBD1	AWSSGQGYRDTQY
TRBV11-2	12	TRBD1	ASSLPEDRGKAF
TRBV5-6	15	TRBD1	ASSPSRQGAKTDTQY
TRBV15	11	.	ATSRAEKNEQF
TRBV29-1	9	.	SGRGTDTQY
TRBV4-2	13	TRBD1	ASSQETGVNQPQH
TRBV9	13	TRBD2	ASSQGLAGAETQY
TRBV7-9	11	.	ASVDSSSYEQY
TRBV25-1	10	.	ASSEGHTEAF
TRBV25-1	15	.	ASYQTRRLATTTEAF
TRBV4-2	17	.	ASSQDLFGVEDLWAPLH
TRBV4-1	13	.	ASSVRDNPTDTQY
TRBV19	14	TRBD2	ASSKRLAASTDTQY
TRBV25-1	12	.	ASSESINALPQH
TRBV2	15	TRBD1	ASSHNRQGAGNQPQH
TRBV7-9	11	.	ASSTRGREELF
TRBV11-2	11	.	ASSSDTFYEQY
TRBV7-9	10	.	AGGNGVTEAF